This T cell receptor beta chain was recovered during a study of T cells in Graves' hyperthyroidism and ophthalmopathy. Across the study: Before treatment of any kind, peripheral blood was taken at initial diagnosis.

Template material for amplifying TCR beta CDR3 regions consisted of RNA transcripts. The HTBI primer set drove a first-round RT-PCR of the TCR CDR3. TCRdb analysed the multiplex PCR reads with MiXCR anew, one entry per CDR3 protein. There are about 300,000 distinct CDR3 sequences in the sample; roughly 19% occur only once, and approximately 35% lies in the top ten. Exclusion of a patient resulted from uncontrolled infection, other autoimmune disease, pregnancy or lactation. Findings of the study overall: Blood also carried most thyroid clonotypes expanded above 0.001. Model output signaled ophthalmopathy a median roughly 6.5 months ahead of onset.

This clonotype was recorded at least ten times. The antigen is not known. This CDR3 contains 15 residues. CDR1 and CDR2 from the germline V gene are SGHRS and YFSETQ. V was cut by 2 bases and J by 0 bases, with 9 bases left in between. The V gene is TRBV5-1, the J gene TRBJ2-1; the D call may be TRBD1 or TRBD2 (5 bases each). This sequence originates from a man aged 50 to 60 with Graves' ophthalmopathy. Specimen: blood. CDR3 region: CASSFVGTSYNEQFF. CDR3 coding DNA: TGCGCCAGCAGCTTTGTCGGGACCTCCTACAATGAGCAGTTCTTC.